The 31 T cell receptor beta chains below come from one sample, sequenced in a study of T cells in Graves' hyperthyroidism and ophthalmopathy. RNA transcripts provided the source from which TCR beta CDR3 regions were amplified. Initially, a first-round RT-PCR of the TCR CDR3 employed the HTBI primer set. TCRdb processed the multiplex PCR reads anew with MiXCR; each CDR3 protein has one entry. The sample records about 300,000 distinct CDR3 sequences, roughly 13% being singletons. Material for sequencing was blood. These TCRs come from a woman in her twenties or thirties with Graves' hyperthyroidism that later progressed to Graves' ophthalmopathy.

This clonotype has at least ten counts. Written as DNA, the CDR3 is TGTGCCAGCCATGGGGGCACTGAAGCTTTCTTT. It is translated as CASHGGTEAFF. The chain combines TRBV19 with TRBJ1-1; possible D gene TRBD1, 5 bases. Germline loops: CDR1 LNHDA, CDR2 SQIVND (reference sequence). This CDR3 region has 11 residues. Trimming pared 9 bases from V and 4 bases from J, leaving 9 bases between.

The chain employs TRBV19 and TRBJ2-7, with 13 positions matching TRBD2. The length of the CDR3 is 13 residues. Germline V gives CDR1 LNHDA, CDR2 SQIVND (reference sequence). V lost 9 bases, J lost 7 bases, and 6 bases stayed unmatched. The CDR3 reads CASKPGLAGEQYF. CDR3 nucleotide sequence: TGTGCCAGCAAACCGGGACTAGCGGGGGAGCAGTACTTC.

Ten or more counts support this clonotype. The rearrangement links TRBV6-2 or TRBV6-3 to TRBJ2-5, with unresolved D. Germline-derived CDR1 and CDR2 are MNHEY and SVGEGT. This CDR3 comprises 12 residues. Deletions cut 0 bases from V and 2 bases from J, with 1 base between. Written as DNA, the CDR3 is TGTGCCAGCAGTTACTCACAAGAGACCCAGTACTTC. Translating it yields CASSYSQETQYF.

A few counts support this clonotype. The chain is built from TRBV5-5 and TRBJ2-1; D is undetermined. CDR3 size: 12 residues. The germline V gene encodes CDR1 SGHKS and CDR2 YYEKEE (reference sequence). V was shortened by 4 bases and J by 10 bases, with 12 bases between the two germline ends. CDR3 in DNA: TGTGCCAGCAGCAAGGAAGGGATCGAGCAGTTCTTC. This sequence encodes CASSKEGIEQFF.

This clonotype was detected many times. This chain connects TRBV20-1 to TRBJ1-5, with D possibly matching TRBD1 (5 bases). The CDR3 has 14 amino acids. Trimming cost V 0 bases and J 7 bases, with 13 bases left between them. Germline V gene lookup returns CDR1 DFQATT and CDR2 SNEGSKA (reference sequence). The CDR3 is CSARDLRGAQPQHF. The DNA for the CDR3 is TGCAGTGCTAGAGATTTGAGGGGAGCGCAGCCCCAGCATTTT.

This clonotype was recorded many times. The CDR3 coding sequence is TGCAGTGCTTTAATCGGCCTTATCGGCTACGAGCAGTACTTC. This sequence encodes CSALIGLIGYEQYF. V and J are TRBV20-1 and TRBJ2-7; D not resolved. CDR1 is DFQATT and CDR2 is SNEGSKA in the germline V gene (reference sequence). The CDR3 has 14 amino acids. V was trimmed by 5 bases and J by 3 bases, leaving 17 bases between them.

This clonotype came up many times. The CDR3 DNA is TGTGCCAGCAGCCCCGAGCCGTCACAAGAGACCCAGTACTTC. Translation: CASSPEPSQETQYF. The chain employs TRBV5-4 and TRBJ2-5; D remains unclear. CDR3 length: 14 amino acids. V dropped 4 bases and J dropped 2 bases, with 12 bases sitting between them. Germline lookup yields CDR1 SGHNT and CDR2 YYREEE (reference sequence).

There are many counts of this clonotype. V usage is TRBV29-1 and J usage is TRBJ1-2; 10 bases agree with TRBD1. The length of the CDR3 is 14 residues. CDR1 is SQVTM, CDR2 ANQGSEA, per germline. Unmatched junction bases numbered 11, after V lost 6 bases and J lost 7 bases. CDR3 in amino acids: CSVDTGTGDLGYTF. The CDR3 DNA sequence: TGCAGCGTCGATACCGGGACAGGGGATCTTGGCTACACCTTC. The full variable domain, its missing parts supplied by reference TRBV29-1 and TRBJ1-2, is SAVISQKPSRDICQRGTSLTIQCQVDSQVTMMFWYRQQPGQSLTLIATANQGSEATYESGFVIDKFPISRPNLTFSTLTVSNMSPEDSSIYLCSVDTGTGDLGYTFGSGTRLTVV.

This clonotype was observed at least ten times. This chain joins TRBV28 and TRBJ1-5; D not resolved. V dropped 9 bases and J dropped 2 bases, with 14 bases sitting between them. CDR1 is MDHEN and CDR2 is SYDVKM in the germline V gene. This CDR3 is built from 14 residues. CDR3 residues: CARSRGKGNQPQHF. The CDR3 bases are TGTGCCAGAAGTCGGGGTAAGGGCAATCAGCCCCAGCATTTT.

This clonotype was observed many times. The rearrangement links TRBV30 to TRBJ2-1; 7 bases are shared with TRBD2. The V gene end was trimmed by 5 bases and the J gene end by 8 bases; junction bases not matched to a gene: 9. Germline CDR1 reads GTSNPN; CDR2 reads SVGIG (reference sequence). The CDR3 has 13 amino acids. CDR3 DNA sequence: TGTGCCTGGGGTCGGCCTAGCGGTTATGAGCAGTTCTTC. Translation: CAWGRPSGYEQFF.

This clonotype was seen a handful of times. This chain uses TRBV19 with TRBJ2-5, with TRBD1 matching over 11 bases. The germline V gene encodes CDR1 LNHDA and CDR2 SQIVND (reference sequence). This CDR3 has 11 amino acids. CDR3 DNA sequence: TGTGCAACCGGGACAGGGGGTACCCAGTACTTC. Translated: CATGTGGTQYF.

This clonotype was found many times. In DNA, the CDR3 is TGTGCCACCAGTGATTTATTGACAGGAGGGGGTCAGCCCCAGCATTTT. It specifies CATSDLLTGGGQPQHF. V and J are TRBV24-1 and TRBJ1-5; TRBD1 might be the D (6 bases). The V and J ends lost 1 base and 6 bases respectively, with 15 bases between them. This CDR3 has 16 amino acids. CDR1 and CDR2 from the germline V gene are KGHDR and SFDVKD.

This clonotype came up a few times. The chain combines TRBV19 with TRBJ2-3; a weak D match, TRBD1 (6 bases). Germline loops: CDR1 LNHDA, CDR2 SQIVND (reference sequence). The V end was cut by 1 base, the J end by 3 bases, with 14 bases between. The CDR3 length is 16 residues. CDR3 in amino acids: CASSIVGGRGTDTQYF. The CDR3 region has the DNA TGTGCCAGTAGTATAGTTGGGGGCCGCGGAACAGATACGCAGTATTTT.

The CDR3 DNA follows: TGTGCCAGCAGCAACAACCCCGTTGGGGCTAGCAAGTTCTTC. It is translated as CASSNNPVGASKFF. This chain connects TRBV6-2 or TRBV6-3 to TRBJ2-1; D could derive from TRBD1 or TRBD2 (5 bases each). The ends were cut back, 6 bases at V and 14 bases at J, with 23 bases in the middle. From germline, CDR1 is MNHEY and CDR2 SVGEGT. The CDR3 covers 14 residues.

The rearrangement links TRBV20-1 to TRBJ1-6; D perhaps matches TRBD1 (6 bases). V dropped 4 bases and J dropped 2 bases, with 15 bases sitting between them. This CDR3 comprises 16 residues. Germline V gives CDR1 DFQATT, CDR2 SNEGSKA (reference sequence). The CDR3 region is CSAKADRTTYNSPLHF. Written as DNA, the CDR3 is TGCAGTGCTAAGGCTGACAGGACGACCTATAATTCACCCCTCCACTTT.

Many counts were recorded for this clonotype. The V and J genes are TRBV27 and TRBJ1-1; no clear D gene. From germline, CDR1 is MNHEY and CDR2 SMNVEV (reference sequence). The CDR3 covers 15 residues. The germline V and J ends were trimmed by 0 bases and 0 bases, with 8 bases remaining between them. The CDR3 DNA reads as TGTGCCAGCAGTTTATCTGTGAACGTGAACACTGAAGCTTTCTTT. It translates to CASSLSVNVNTEAFF.

The chain recombines TRBV28 with TRBJ2-7; D possibly corresponds to TRBD1 (6 bases). This CDR3 comprises 13 residues. Germline loops: CDR1 MDHEN, CDR2 SYDVKM. V gave up 7 bases and J gave up 4 bases, with 14 bases separating them. Here the CDR3 reads CASTPGTNYEQYF. For the CDR3, the DNA is TGTGCCAGCACCCCCGGGACAAATTACGAGCAGTACTTC.

The table lists this clonotype with many counts. The V call is TRBV27, the J call TRBJ1-2; D not resolved. This CDR3 is built from 16 residues. Looked up from germline, CDR1 is MNHEY and CDR2 is SMNVEV (reference sequence). Trimming left V 0 bases short and J 0 bases short, with 11 bases between. CDR3 protein: CASSLSMYEPNYGYTF. Here the CDR3 DNA reads TGTGCCAGCAGTTTATCGATGTACGAACCTAACTATGGCTACACCTTC.

This clonotype showed up many times. V gene TRBV5-6 combines with J gene TRBJ1-5; 8 nucleotides line up with TRBD1. V lost 5 bases and J lost 6; bases outside the gene matches: 7. The CDR3 loop spans 14 amino acids. Looked up from germline, CDR1 is SGHDT and CDR2 is YYEEEE. This chain's CDR3 is CASSSGQGGQPQHF. The DNA for the CDR3 is TGTGCCAGCAGTTCCGGACAGGGAGGTCAGCCCCAGCATTTT.

This clonotype came up many times. V and J are TRBV6-1 and TRBJ2-7; 8 bases fit TRBD2. Trimming cost V 5 bases and J 5 bases; bases outside gene matches: 11. Germline V gene data show CDR1 as MNHNS and CDR2 as SASEGT. The CDR3 covers 15 residues. CDR3 sequence: CASSSTAGGWDEQYF. The CDR3 region has the DNA TGTGCCAGCAGTTCTACGGCGGGAGGATGGGACGAGCAGTACTTC.

This clonotype showed up many times. The chain employs TRBV9 and TRBJ2-7; 9 positions agree with TRBD1. The germline CDR1 and CDR2 sequences are SGDLS and YYNGEE. J was trimmed by 5 bases and V by 3 bases; bases with no gene match: 9. This CDR3 has 15 residues. CDR3 nucleotides: TGTGCCAGCAGCGCCTCTCCGGGACAGGGCCACGAGCAGTACTTC. Its protein is CASSASPGQGHEQYF.

Only a few counts were recorded for this clonotype. This sequence joins TRBV27 and TRBJ2-7; D unclear. Germline V gene lookup returns CDR1 MNHEY and CDR2 SMNVEV (reference sequence). V lost 3 bases and J lost 4, with 10 bases in between. The CDR3 length is 13 residues. CDR3 residues: CASSLGYGYEQYF. CDR3 nucleotide sequence: TGTGCCAGCAGTTTGGGTTATGGGTACGAGCAGTACTTC.

This clonotype has more than one count but fewer than ten. This chain connects TRBV4-1 to TRBJ1-3; D not certain. The CDR3 runs to 14 residues. Germline V gene sequence: CDR1 MGHRA, CDR2 YSYEKL. V lost 4 bases, J lost 0 bases, and 7 bases lay in between. The CDR3 reads CASSPPSSGNTIYF. In DNA, the CDR3 is TGCGCCAGCAGCCCACCAAGCTCTGGAAACACCATATATTTT.

The genes are TRBV4-3 and TRBJ2-3; 12 bases are shared with TRBD2. Germline values: CDR1 LGHNA, CDR2 YSLEER. CDR3 length equals 16 residues. J gave up 5 bases and V 3 bases, and 6 bases lay outside the gene matches. CDR3 in amino acids: CASSHLLTSGRDTQYF. DNA of the CDR3: TGCGCCAGCAGCCACCTCCTGACTAGCGGGAGAGATACGCAGTATTTT.

This clonotype was observed many times. DNA for the CDR3: TGTGCCAGCAGTTCTGTGGCGGGATCCTACAATGAGCAGTTCTTC. Its protein is CASSSVAGSYNEQFF. V and J are TRBV12-3 or TRBV12-4 and TRBJ2-1, with a weak D call TRBD2 (6 bases). V was trimmed by 4 bases and J by 1 base, leaving 11 bases between them. This CDR3 region has 15 residues.

Comment on this clonotype: With a much larger clone just one base away, this may be a read error. The chain recombines TRBV20-1 with TRBJ2-3; D uncertain. CDR3 size: 12 residues. Germline V CDR1 and CDR2: DFQATT, SNEGSKA (reference sequence). V lost 7 bases, J lost 2 bases, and 10 bases lay in between. As DNA, the CDR3 is TGCAGTGTAAAGGCTCACACAGATACGCAGTATTTT. Translating it yields CSVKAHTDTQYF.

The chain joins TRBV7-9 to TRBJ1-5; D uncertain. This CDR3 has 14 amino acids. Deletions cut 3 bases from V and 4 bases from J, with 10 bases between. Germline lookup yields CDR1 SEHNR and CDR2 FQNEAQ (reference sequence). The CDR3 nucleotides read TGTGCCAGCAGCTTCAGCCCCCTGAATCAGCCCCAGCATTTT. Translated: CASSFSPLNQPQHF.

The rearrangement links TRBV4-3 to TRBJ1-2, with D possibly matching TRBD1 (5 bases). The CDR3 runs 16 residues. V was cut by 0 bases and J by 2 bases, with 13 bases left in between. From germline, CDR1 is LGHNA and CDR2 YSLEER. CDR3 sequence reads: CASSQDLSTANYGYTF. The CDR3 coding sequence is TGCGCCAGCAGCCAAGACCTCTCGACAGCAAACTATGGCTACACCTTC.

This clonotype was found once. A read error is possible here, since a much larger clone lies one base away. The chain joins TRBV7-9 to TRBJ2-7; TRBD1 aligns across 11 bases. The CDR3 length is 17 residues. The V segment lost 1 base and the J segment 4 bases; nucleotides outside the gene matches: 9. The germline CDR1 and CDR2 sequences are SEHNR and FQNEAQ (reference sequence). Written as DNA, the CDR3 is TGTGCCAGCAGCTTAGGGTGGACAGGACAGGGGGCTTACGAGCAGTACTTC. As protein: CASSLGWTGQGAYEQYF.

This clonotype was observed at least ten times. V and J are TRBV6-2 or TRBV6-3 and TRBJ2-1, with 8 bases that match TRBD2. The CDR3 spans 15 residues. J lost 7 bases, V lost 0 bases, and 5 bases had no gene match. Germline lookup yields CDR1 MNHEY and CDR2 SVGEGT. The CDR3 region is CASSYSNTGGNEQFF. DNA of the CDR3: TGTGCCAGCAGTTACTCGAATACGGGGGGGAATGAGCAGTTCTTC.

This clonotype was found a few times. V and J are TRBV6-4 and TRBJ1-4, with D perhaps matching TRBD1 (6 bases). V was shortened by 7 bases and J by 8 bases, with 8 bases between the two germline ends. The CDR3 is 11 residues long. CDR1 MRHNA and CDR2 SNTAGT come from the germline V gene. CDR3 amino acids: CASIGGEKLFF. CDR3 DNA sequence: TGTGCCAGCATCGGGGGCGAAAAACTGTTTTTT.